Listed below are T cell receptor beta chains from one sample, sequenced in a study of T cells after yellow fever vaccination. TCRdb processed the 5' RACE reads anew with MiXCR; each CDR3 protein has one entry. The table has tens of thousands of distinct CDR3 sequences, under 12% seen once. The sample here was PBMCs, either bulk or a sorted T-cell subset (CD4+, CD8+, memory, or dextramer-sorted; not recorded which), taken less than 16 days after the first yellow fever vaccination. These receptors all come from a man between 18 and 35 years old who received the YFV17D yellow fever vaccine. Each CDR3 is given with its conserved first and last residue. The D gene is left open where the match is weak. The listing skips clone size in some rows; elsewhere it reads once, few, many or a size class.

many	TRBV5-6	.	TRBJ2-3	CASSLRGVFTDTQYF	TGTGCCAGCAGCTTAAGAGGGGTTTTCACAGATACGCAGTATTTT
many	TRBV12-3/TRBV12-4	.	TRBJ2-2	CASGDPGHRNTGELFF	TGTGCCAGCGGCGATCCGGGACACAGAAACACCGGGGAGCTGTTTTTT
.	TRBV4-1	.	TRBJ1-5	CASSQDGLSNQPQHF	TGCGCCAGCAGCCAAGATGGTTTGAGCAATCAGCCCCAGCATTTT
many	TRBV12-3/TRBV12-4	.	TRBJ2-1	CASSQNRWNEQFF	TGTGCCAGCAGTCAAAATCGGTGGAATGAGCAGTTCTTC
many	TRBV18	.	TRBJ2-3	CASSPPEGVDTQYF	TGTGCCAGCTCACCACCCGAGGGGGTAGATACGCAGTATTTT
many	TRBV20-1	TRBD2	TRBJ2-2	CSARLAGATGELFF	TGCAGTGCTAGACTAGCGGGGGCGACCGGGGAGCTGTTTTTT
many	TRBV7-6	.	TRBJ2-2	CASSPWTENTGELFF	TGTGCCAGCAGCCCTTGGACAGAGAACACCGGGGAGCTGTTTTTT
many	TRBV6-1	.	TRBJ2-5	CASRGSHQETQYF	TGTGCCAGCAGGGGGTCCCACCAAGAGACCCAGTACTTC
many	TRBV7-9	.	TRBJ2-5	CASSLIEETQYF	TGTGCCAGCAGCTTAATAGAAGAGACCCAGTACTTC
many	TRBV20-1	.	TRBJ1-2	CSAPGVNYGYTF	TGCAGTGCCCCAGGGGTTAACTATGGCTACACCTTC
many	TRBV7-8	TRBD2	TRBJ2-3	CASSLMKRGSTDTQYF	TGTGCCAGCAGCTTAATGAAGCGGGGGAGCACAGATACGCAGTATTTT
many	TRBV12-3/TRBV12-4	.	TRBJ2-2	CASSSQGIGELFF	TGTGCCAGCAGTTCTCAGGGGATCGGGGAGCTGTTTTTT
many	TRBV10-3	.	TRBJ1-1	CAIKRGNTEAFF	TGTGCCATCAAAAGGGGGAACACTGAAGCTTTCTTT
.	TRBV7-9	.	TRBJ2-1	CASSLGRGLLSYNEQFF	TGTGCCAGCAGCTTAGGGAGGGGGCTCCTCTCCTACAATGAGCAGTTCTTC
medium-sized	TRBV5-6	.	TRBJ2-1	CASSFGHYRGEQFF	TGTGCCAGCAGCTTTGGTCATTATCGGGGTGAGCAGTTCTTC
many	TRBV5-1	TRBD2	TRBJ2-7	CASSTSGGADSYEQYF	TGCGCCAGCAGCACTAGCGGGGGGGCCGATTCCTACGAGCAGTACTTC
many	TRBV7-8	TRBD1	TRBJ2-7	CASIAGTGPSYEQYF	TGTGCCAGCATCGCCGGGACAGGGCCCTCCTACGAGCAGTACTTC
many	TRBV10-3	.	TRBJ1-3	CAISAAGALPSGNTIYF	TGTGCCATCAGTGCAGCAGGGGCGCTCCCCTCTGGAAACACCATATATTTT
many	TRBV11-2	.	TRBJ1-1	CASSFTGRKSIMNTEAFF	TGTGCCAGCAGCTTCACAGGGCGCAAATCCATCATGAACACTGAAGCTTTCTTT
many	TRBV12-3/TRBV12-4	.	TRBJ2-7	CASTHFGLSYEQYF	TGTGCCAGCACCCACTTTGGACTTTCCTACGAGCAGTACTTC
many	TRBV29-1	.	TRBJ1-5	CSVVYGVNQPQHF	TGCAGCGTTGTGTACGGAGTTAATCAGCCCCAGCATTTT
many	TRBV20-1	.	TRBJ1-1	CSALLGTEAFF	TGCAGTGCTTTGCTCGGCACTGAAGCTTTCTTT
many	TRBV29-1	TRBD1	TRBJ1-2	CSVDVRQGTDYGYTF	TGCAGCGTTGATGTGCGACAGGGTACAGACTATGGCTACACCTTC
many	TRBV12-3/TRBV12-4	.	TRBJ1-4	CASSLGQLEKLFF	TGTGCCAGCAGTTTAGGACAACTTGAAAAACTGTTTTTT
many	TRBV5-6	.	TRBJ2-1	CASSYRDEQFF	TGTGCCAGCAGTTACAGGGACGAGCAGTTCTTC
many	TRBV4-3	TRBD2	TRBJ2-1	CASSLHTSMAGDNEQFF	TGCGCCAGCAGCCTCCATACGTCGATGGCGGGGGACAATGAGCAGTTCTTC
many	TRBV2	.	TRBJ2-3	CASAREGADTQYF	TGTGCCAGTGCCCGAGAGGGGGCAGATACGCAGTATTTT
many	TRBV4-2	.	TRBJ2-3	CASSQDGNTQYF	TGTGCCAGCAGCCAAGATGGGAATACGCAGTATTTT
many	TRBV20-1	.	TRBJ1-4	CSARDGTGFNEKLFF	TGCAGTGCTAGAGATGGGACGGGCTTTAATGAAAAACTGTTTTTT
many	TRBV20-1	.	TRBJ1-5	CSARETRGPQHF	TGCAGTGCTAGAGAGACTCGGGGGCCCCAGCATTTT
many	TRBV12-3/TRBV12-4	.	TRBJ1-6	CASSFFGSPLHF	TGTGCCAGCAGTTTCTTTGGGTCACCCCTCCACTTT
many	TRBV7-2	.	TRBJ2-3	CASSLGVGRHTDTQYF	TGTGCCAGCAGCTTGGGGGTTGGCAGACACACAGATACGCAGTATTTT
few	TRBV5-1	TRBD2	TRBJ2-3	CASSSGTSGDTQYF	TGCGCCAGCAGCTCCGGGACTAGCGGAGATACGCAGTATTTT
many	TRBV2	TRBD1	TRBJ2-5	CASHRTGFQETQYF	TGTGCCAGCCATCGGACAGGCTTCCAAGAGACCCAGTACTTC
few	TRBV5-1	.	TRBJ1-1	CATKSGKGGLNTEAFF	TGCGCCACCAAGTCGGGGAAGGGCGGCCTAAACACTGAAGCTTTCTTT
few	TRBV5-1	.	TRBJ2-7	CASRAVDYEQYF	TGCGCCAGTCGGGCCGTTGACTACGAGCAGTACTTC
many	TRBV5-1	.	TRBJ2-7	CASNLGGVSYEQYF	TGCGCCAGCAACCTCGGTGGGGTATCCTACGAGCAGTACTTC
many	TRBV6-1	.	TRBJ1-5	CASRRDQPQHF	TGTGCCAGCCGGAGGGATCAACCCCAGCATTTT
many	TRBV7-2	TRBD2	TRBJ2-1	CASSLVSTSGGRNEQFF	TGTGCCAGCAGCTTAGTCTCTACTAGCGGGGGCCGCAATGAGCAGTTCTTC
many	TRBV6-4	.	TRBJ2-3	CASSEGLKGTDTQYF	TGTGCCAGCAGTGAAGGACTAAAGGGGACAGATACGCAGTATTTT
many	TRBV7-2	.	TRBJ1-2	CASSLLTGYGYTF	TGTGCCAGCAGCTTATTAACCGGCTATGGCTACACCTTC
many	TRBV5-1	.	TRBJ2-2	CASSLIEGNTGELFF	TGCGCCAGCAGCTTAATCGAGGGGAACACCGGGGAGCTGTTTTTT
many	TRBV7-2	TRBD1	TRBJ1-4	CASSSQGGVEKLFF	TGTGCCAGCAGCTCCCAAGGGGGCGTTGAAAAACTGTTTTTT
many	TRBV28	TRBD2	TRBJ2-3	CASSLSPGLGSLTDTQYF	TGTGCCAGCAGTTTGTCCCCGGGACTAGGAAGTCTTACAGATACGCAGTATTTT
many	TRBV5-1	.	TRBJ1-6	CASSSGVELSPLHF	TGCGCCAGCAGCTCAGGGGTGGAACTTTCACCCCTCCACTTT
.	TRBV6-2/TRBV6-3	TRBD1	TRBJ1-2	CASSYPKTPGQGQWGGYTF	TGTGCCAGCAGTTACCCGAAAACGCCGGGACAGGGACAGTGGGGAGGCTACACCTTC
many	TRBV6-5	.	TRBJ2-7	CASSHTSASAAYEQYF	TGTGCCAGCAGCCACACCTCGGCTAGCGCCGCCTACGAGCAGTACTTC
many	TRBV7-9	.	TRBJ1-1	CASSPTGGTEAFF	TGTGCCAGCAGCCCCACAGGTGGAACTGAAGCTTTCTTT
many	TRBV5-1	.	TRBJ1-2	CASSADPTSGLSYGYTF	TGCGCCAGCAGCGCCGACCCGACCTCCGGGTTAAGCTATGGCTACACCTTC
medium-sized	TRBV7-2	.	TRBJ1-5	CASSFGPSTQPQHF	TGTGCCAGCAGCTTCGGTCCTAGCACTCAGCCCCAGCATTTT
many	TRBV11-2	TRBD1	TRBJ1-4	CASSSHRGKRTNEKLFF	TGTGCCAGCAGCTCGCACAGGGGGAAAAGAACTAATGAAAAACTGTTTTTT
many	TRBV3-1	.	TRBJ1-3	CASSQDPARSGNTIYF	TGTGCCAGCAGCCAAGATCCCGCTAGAAGTGGAAACACCATATATTTT